The 23 T cell receptor beta chains below were found in one sample sequenced in a study of T cells after yellow fever vaccination. TCRdb re-called the 5' RACE reads with MiXCR, one entry per CDR3 protein. This sample has 350,000 to 450,000 distinct CDR3 sequences, with about 19% found just once. The starting material was PBMCs, obtained before the yellow fever booster vaccination. The receptor source for this set is a man between 18 and 35 years old who received the YFV17D yellow fever vaccine.

In this sample, this clonotype turned up a few times. This rearrangement joins TRBV6-1 to TRBJ1-3; 8 bases fit TRBD1. Germline lookup yields CDR1 MNHNS and CDR2 SASEGT. J was trimmed by 2 bases and V by 6 bases; bases with no gene match: 12. This CDR3 region has 17 residues. CDR3 in DNA: TGTGCCAGCAGAGAAATTATGACAGGGGACGCTGGAAACACCATATATTTT. Translation gives CASREIMTGDAGNTIYF.

The genes are TRBV7-2 and TRBJ2-3; 12 bases agree with TRBD2. The CDR3 extends over 20 amino acids. V lost 5 bases to trimming and J lost 4 bases; unmatched junction nucleotides: 19. Germline V gives CDR1 SGHTA, CDR2 FQGNSA. The CDR3 DNA reads as TGTGCCAGCAGCCCCGTCACGGGACTAGCGGGTCGTAAACCCGCAGATACGCAGTATTTT. Protein: CASSPVTGLAGRKPADTQYF. Full variable domain (rest looked up from reference TRBV7-2 and TRBJ2-3): GAGVSQSPSNKVTEKGKDVELRCDPISGHTALYWYRQSLGQGLEFLIYFQGNSAPDKSGLPSDRFSAERTGGSVSTLTIQRTQQEDSAVYLCASSPVTGLAGRKPADTQYFGPGTRLTVL.

The J gene is TRBJ1-1, the V gene TRBV25-1; tentative D call: TRBD1 (5 bases). The CDR3 is 14 residues long. The germline gives CDR1 MGHDK, CDR2 SYGVNS. V lost 1 base, J lost 4 bases, and 10 bases lay in between. The DNA of the CDR3 is TGTGCCAGCAGTGAATTCGGTGGGGGCACTGAAGCTTTCTTT. It translates to CASSEFGGGTEAFF.

The chain employs TRBV5-4 and TRBJ1-2; D is unclear. Germline CDR1 and CDR2: SGHNT and YYREEE (reference sequence). V was cut by 2 bases and J by 6 bases, with 8 bases left in between. The CDR3 has 12 residues. The CDR3 reads CASSFAYDGYTF. The CDR3 bases are TGTGCCAGCAGCTTTGCGTACGATGGCTACACCTTC.

V and J are TRBV5-1 and TRBJ2-2, with unresolved D. CDR3 length: 14 residues. CDR1 and CDR2 (germline): SGHRS, YFSETQ. Between the trimmed V and J ends, which lost 4 bases and 4 bases, there was a span of 11 bases. CDR3 sequence: CASSPLDPTGELFF. CDR3 coding DNA: TGCGCCAGCAGCCCCCTTGACCCCACCGGGGAGCTGTTTTTT. Based on the CDR3 plus reference TRBV5-1 and TRBJ2-2, the full variable domain is KAGVTQTPRYLIKTRGQQVTLSCSPISGHRSVSWYQQTPGQGLQFLFEYFSETQRNKGNFPGRFSGRQFSNSRSEMNVSTLELGDSALYLCASSPLDPTGELFFGEGSRLTVL.

The chain employs TRBV12-3 or TRBV12-4 and TRBJ1-4; unclear D gene. Trimming left V 5 bases short and J 8 bases short, with 9 bases between. The CDR3 has 12 amino acids. CDR3 bases: TGTGCCAGCAGTAGGAACCACGAAAAACTGTTTTTT. Translated: CASSRNHEKLFF.

The rearrangement joins TRBV11-2 to TRBJ1-3; the D is unclear. CDR1 is SGHAT and CDR2 is FQNNGV in the germline V gene. This CDR3 spans 14 amino acids. V was pared by 2 bases and J by 0 bases, with 5 bases between. In nucleotides, the CDR3 is TGTGCCAGCAGCTTACGGGTCTCTGGAAACACCATATATTTT. Its translation: CASSLRVSGNTIYF.

The J gene is TRBJ2-7, the V gene TRBV3-1; D gene ambiguous. The CDR3 contains 14 residues. Per the germline V gene, CDR1 is LGHDT and CDR2 is YNNKEL (reference sequence). V was trimmed by 1 base and J by 6 bases, leaving 13 bases between them. CDR3 loop: CASSQVNSGSEQYF. In nucleotides, the CDR3 is TGTGCCAGCAGCCAAGTAAATTCCGGGTCCGAGCAGTACTTC.

The V and J genes are TRBV6-2 or TRBV6-3 and TRBJ2-2; 8 positions match TRBD1. CDR3 length equals 16 residues. Germline CDR1 MNHEY, CDR2 SVGEGT. The V and J ends lost 0 bases and 2 bases, in that order; junction bases with no gene match: 2. The CDR3 region is CASSYSDRANTGELFF. CDR3 bases: TGTGCCAGCAGTTACTCGGACAGGGCAAACACCGGGGAGCTGTTTTTT.

This clonotype was counted a single time. J is TRBJ2-1 and V is TRBV6-2 or TRBV6-3, with D maybe TRBD1 (7 bases). From germline, CDR1 is MNHEY and CDR2 SVGEGT. The ends were cut back, 6 bases at V and 8 bases at J, with 35 bases in the middle. This CDR3 has 20 residues. CDR3 DNA: TGTGCCAGCAGAACCCCCCCCCGGGGGCGCGGAAAGGGGGCACCTGATGAGCAGTTCTTC. Its translation: CASRTPPRGRGKGAPDEQFF.

This chain links TRBV5-1 with TRBJ1-4; tentatively, D is TRBD1 (5 bases). Deletions cut 6 bases from V and 10 bases from J, with 19 bases between. This CDR3 region has 14 residues. The germline V gene has CDR1 SGHRS and CDR2 YFSETQ. CDR3 amino acids: CASNSGTPQGKLFF. Here the CDR3 DNA reads TGCGCCAGCAACTCCGGGACGCCACAAGGAAAACTGTTTTTT.

The chain has TRBV27 and TRBJ2-6; D is undetermined. The CDR3 length is 15 residues. Germline CDR1 reads MNHEY; CDR2 reads SMNVEV (reference sequence). Trimming pared 7 bases from V and 0 bases from J, leaving 10 bases between. The CDR3 DNA reads TGTGCCAGCATAGCTCTGGGCTCTGGGGCCAACGTCCTGACTTTC. It yields the protein CASIALGSGANVLTF.

The CDR3 DNA reads as TGCAGTGCTAGAGGTAGTGCGGGGCTGTGGACTGAAGCTTTCTTT. Its translation: CSARGSAGLWTEAFF. The V gene is TRBV20-1, the J gene TRBJ1-1; possibly TRBD1 for D (5 bases). Germline V gene data show CDR1 as DFQATT and CDR2 as SNEGSKA (reference sequence). This CDR3 has 15 amino acids. The V end was cut by 1 base, the J end by 5 bases, with 17 bases between.

This clonotype turned up a few times. V gene TRBV6-2 or TRBV6-3 combines with J gene TRBJ1-2, with D perhaps TRBD1 (5 bases). V lost 6 bases and J 4 bases, leaving 18 bases between the germline ends. The CDR3 consists of 15 residues. Germline values: CDR1 MNHEY, CDR2 SVGEGT. CDR3 in DNA: TGTGCCAGCAGGTGGGACGGGCACCTCGGCTATGGCTACACCTTC. It is translated as CASRWDGHLGYGYTF.

This sequence joins TRBV20-1 and TRBJ1-2; no clear D gene. This CDR3 spans 14 amino acids. In germline, CDR1 is DFQATT, CDR2 SNEGSKA (reference sequence). V gave up 1 base and J gave up 6 bases, with 15 bases separating them. CDR3 DNA: TGCAGTGCTAGAGGCAGCCACTGGTTTGATGGCTACACCTTC. Translating it yields CSARGSHWFDGYTF.

The chain carries TRBV24-1 and TRBJ2-2; 9 nucleotides align to TRBD1. The CDR3 is 16 residues long. Germline CDR1 reads KGHDR; CDR2 reads SFDVKD. V lost 4 bases, J lost 6 bases, and 8 bases stayed unmatched. CDR3 sequence: CATSDSGTGYSGELFF. DNA for the CDR3: TGTGCCACCAGTGACTCCGGGACAGGGTACTCCGGGGAGCTGTTTTTT.

This clonotype was counted a few times. The chain couples TRBV7-2 to TRBJ2-3, with D unclear. Trimming cost V 5 bases and J 6 bases, with 9 bases left between them. CDR1 and CDR2 from the germline V gene are SGHTA and FQGNSA. This CDR3 region has 12 residues. CDR3 protein: CASSRVVDTQYF. The CDR3 DNA sequence: TGTGCCAGCAGCCGGGTGGTGGATACGCAGTATTTT.

The sample holds a few counts of this clonotype. The chain joins TRBV11-2 to TRBJ1-2, with TRBD1 as a possible D gene (6 bases). With 4 bases removed from V and 6 bases from J, the gap between germline ends came to 12 bases. Looked up from germline, CDR1 is SGHAT and CDR2 is FQNNGV. This CDR3 contains 13 residues. This CDR3 reads CASSSVRGDGYTF. The CDR3 DNA reads TGTGCCAGCAGCTCGGTCAGGGGAGATGGCTACACCTTC.

There are a few counts of this clonotype. The genes are TRBV29-1 and TRBJ2-3, with 11 bases identical to TRBD1. Germline lookup yields CDR1 SQVTM and CDR2 ANQGSEA. The CDR3 consists of 16 residues. With 1 base clipped from V and 6 bases from J, the junction kept 9 bases outside the gene matches. The CDR3 nucleotides are TGCAGCGTTGAAGGAAGCGGACAGGGGGCACCCGATACGCAGTATTTT. Protein product: CSVEGSGQGAPDTQYF.

The chain carries TRBV6-6 and TRBJ2-1; TRBD1 matches at 9 bases. CDR3 length equals 14 residues. J lost 6 bases, V lost 6 bases, and 6 bases had no gene match. Germline CDR1 is MNHNY and CDR2 is SVGAGI (reference sequence). The CDR3 region is CASRNRQGVNEQFF. DNA for the CDR3: TGTGCCAGCAGAAACAGACAGGGGGTCAATGAGCAGTTCTTC.

This clonotype was counted only a few times. This chain links TRBV5-1 with TRBJ1-4; D is possibly TRBD1 (5 bases). The V and J ends lost 2 bases and 5 bases respectively, with 7 bases between them. Germline V gene lookup returns CDR1 SGHRS and CDR2 YFSETQ. This CDR3 comprises 13 residues. CDR3 sequence (DNA): TGCGCCAGCAGCTTTGGGGGAAATGAAAAACTGTTTTTT. Residues: CASSFGGNEKLFF.

This clonotype has a handful of counts. The J gene is TRBJ2-3, the V gene TRBV11-2; 7 bases are shared with TRBD2. V trimming: 2 bases; J trimming: 7 bases; junction bases outside the gene matches: 9. The CDR3 is 15 residues long. The germline V gene has CDR1 SGHAT and CDR2 FQNNGV. The CDR3 sequence is CASSLTTSEVNTQYF. CDR3 DNA sequence: TGTGCCAGCAGCTTAACCACTAGCGAGGTGAATACGCAGTATTTT. The whole variable domain, filled in from reference TRBV11-2 and TRBJ2-3, reads EAGVAQSPRYKIIEKRQSVAFWCNPISGHATLYWYQQILGQGPKLLIQFQNNGVVDDSQLPKDRFSAERLKGVDSTLKIQPAKLEDSAVYLCASSLTTSEVNTQYFGPGTRLTVL.

This chain links TRBV6-6 with TRBJ1-4; D is ambiguous. This CDR3 spans 15 amino acids. V shed 6 bases and J shed 3 bases, with 14 bases lying between them. Germline V gene sequence: CDR1 MNHNY, CDR2 SVGAGI (reference sequence). DNA of the CDR3: TGTGCCAGCAGAGATCCAGCGGGATCTAATGAAAAACTGTTTTTT. Protein: CASRDPAGSNEKLFF.